A single T cell receptor (beta chain) is shown here with its context. Its target is not known. Primers included in the PCR were 60 Vbeta and 13 Jbeta primers. The repertoire was sequenced with immunoSEQ multiplex PCR; TCRdb's copy has only in-frame clones and lacks some. The repertoire has 120,000 or so clones, roughly 80% of them found once; the top ten carry over 2.5%. These data come from a study of cytomegalovirus exposure and HLA in healthy donors. About the study: Within an early data release were 65 million to 90 million unique TCRs drawn from HLA-typed donors.

Trimming pared 2 bases from V and 4 bases from J, leaving 18 bases between. The germline gives CDR1 SEHNR, CDR2 FQNEAQ (reference sequence). The CDR3 is made up of 17 amino acids. Study-level findings and limits: TRBV6-2, TRBV6-3 and other indistinguishable V segments were excluded. About 87% or about 30% of the time was how often most TCR beta V segments were productive, according to an earlier analysis.

V usage is TRBV7-9 and J usage is TRBJ1-3; D not resolved. This clonotype originated in a male donor in good health and CMV-seronegative. Sample: PBMCs. The CDR3 DNA sequence: TGTGCCAGCAGCTTATTCCTTCTTAGACAATTCGGAAACACCATATATTTT. Protein: CASSLFLLRQFGNTIYF.